What follows is one T cell receptor beta chain and its context. No cognate antigen has been identified for it. Within one base of it there is no much larger clone, and no base qualities were kept. The entry originates in a study of T-cell memory formation after mild COVID-19 (dated by TCRdb to about 2021). Turning to the overall study: Most TCR sequence clusters were specific to one of the two donors. The cohort was made up of two young adult volunteers, one female and one male, who were previously healthy. T-cell clones expanding and contracting after mild COVID-19 in two donors were tracked by longitudinal TCRalpha and TCRbeta repertoire sequencing. Paper-wide results and their limitations: The study covered only a couple of mild cases, and larger cohorts including severe cases with pre-infection samples were considered necessary. Clones that contracted from day 15 to 85 showed balanced CD4/CD8 phenotypes, whereas a second wave of clones that expanded from day 15 to 37 leaned towards CD4+. Contracting CD4+ clones appeared mostly in the CM and EM memory subsets, whereas CD8+ clones were enriched in EMRA. Some responding clones were found in pre-infection memory, which suggests that pre-existing cross-reactive memory T cells took part in the SARS-CoV-2 response. Whether the second-wave clones peaking on day 37 were SARS-CoV-2 specific was not confirmed.

Ficoll-Paque density gradient centrifugation was used to isolate PBMCs. The sequencer was an Illumina NovaSeq 6000. TCRalpha and TCRbeta cDNA libraries were constructed by 5'RACE with constant-segment primers, with sample barcodes and unique molecular identifiers being introduced. RNA was extracted from every sample with Trizol reagent. Libraries were amplified in two PCR steps, with a second sample barcode and Illumina TruSeq adapters added in the second step. Libraries were sequenced on an Illumina NovaSeq with 2 x 150 bp paired-end reads. Concerning the study's data processing: With migec v1.2.7, reads were demultiplexed and then collapsed into UMI-guided consensus sequences. With mixcr v2.1.11, UMI consensuses were aligned to TRA and TRB V and J templates and assembled into clonotypes. Expanded or contracted clonotypes were those called significant by both edgeR and NoisET, with noise models trained on biological replicates. edgeR calls used a false discovery rate-adjusted p below 0.01 and a log2 fold-change threshold of 1. As an exploratory analysis of dynamics, PCA with hierarchical clustering was applied to max-normalized trajectories of the 1000 most abundant clonotypes. Each responding clone was given a CD4 or CD8 phenotype based on the CD4+ and CD8+ repertoires, which had been sequenced separately. In TCRdb, the public reads were trimmed at Q25 with fastp and aligned with MiXCR, with productive beta chains retained. Here each entry gathers all rows of one CDR3 protein and keeps the most common genes and DNA. TCRdb, not the authors, supplied the V and J calls. In this sample the table shows about 560,000 distinct CDR3 sequences, under 20% of which occur a single time. The ten largest clones take up about 11% of the sample.

The trim is 3 bases for V and 5 bases for J, with a gap of 17 bases between the germline ends. Sequences LNHDA (CDR1) and SQIVND (CDR2) are obtained from the germline V gene (reference sequence). There are 16 amino acids in the CDR3, from cysteine to phenylalanine inclusive. This entry keeps only the CDR3 DNA: 48 bases, framed from base 1. The rearrangement combines TRBV19 with TRBJ2-1, with no confidently assigned D gene. This TCR was recovered from an adult woman who had mild COVID-19 (a few samples of this study predate the infection). The sample titles of this study are shuffled in the database, so cell type and time point are left out; the donor was told from shared clones. The sample comprised PBMCs or a T cell subset sorted from them (not recorded which). The DNA sequence is TGTGCCAGTAGTATGAATAGTAACGGGCCGGACAATGAGCAGTTCTTC. Translated, this is CASSMNSNGPDNEQFF.